The 25 T cell receptor beta chains given below trace back to one sample, sequenced in a study of molecular identifiers for immune sequencing clone quantification. TCRdb independently ran MiXCR on the PCR reads; one entry per CDR3 protein. The sample has around 460,000 distinct CDR3 sequences; around 21% are singletons. Sample: naive CD8+ T cells from blood, with Jurkat cell RNA spiked in. The subset was: FACS-sorted CD8+CD4-CCR7+CD45RA+ naive T cells. The receptors shown here come from a human donor in good health. Some libraries in this study had Jurkat cell RNA spiked in.

A remark on this clonotype: A read error may be the cause here, since a much bigger clone is one base away. The chain links TRBV6-7 to TRBJ2-2; D uncertain. Being an ORF, TRBV6-7 has a function that is uncertain. The V end lost 8 bases, the J end lost 0 bases, and 13 bases lay between the germline ends. The CDR3 extends over 15 amino acids. The CDR3 reads CASGLQIPNTGELFF. CDR3 DNA: TGTGCCAGCGGTTTGCAGATCCCGAACACCGGGGAGCTGTTTTTT.

This clonotype was observed at least ten times. The chain is built from TRBV29-1 and TRBJ1-1; no reliable D call. Trimming stripped 2 bases from V and 0 bases from J, with 7 bases between. Germline V gives CDR1 SQVTM, CDR2 ANQGSEA. This CDR3 comprises 13 residues. CDR3 nucleotide sequence: TGCAGCGTTGAACGGGAGATGAACACTGAAGCTTTCTTT. Translated, it gives CSVEREMNTEAFF. Filled out from reference TRBV29-1 and TRBJ1-1, the complete variable domain reads SAVISQKPSRDICQRGTSLTIQCQVDSQVTMMFWYRQQPGQSLTLIATANQGSEATYESGFVIDKFPISRPNLTFSTLTVSNMSPEDSSIYLCSVEREMNTEAFFGQGTRLTVV.

This clonotype was observed many times. V gene TRBV9 combines with J gene TRBJ2-3; D is undetermined. Trimming pared 4 bases from V and 4 bases from J, leaving 10 bases between. This CDR3 spans 13 amino acids. Germline CDR1 is SGDLS and CDR2 is YYNGEE. CDR3 nucleotides: TGTGCCAGCAGCCCACCCCGCCCAGATACGCAGTATTTT. Translation: CASSPPRPDTQYF.

V gene TRBV6-6 combines with J gene TRBJ2-3; D is uncertain. V was cut by 0 bases and J by 6 bases, with 22 bases left in between. Germline loops: CDR1 MNHNY, CDR2 SVGAGI (reference sequence). The CDR3 runs 18 residues. The chain's CDR3 is CASSYSVSGFPSSDTQYF. CDR3 DNA: TGTGCCAGCAGTTACTCAGTTAGTGGGTTCCCCTCTTCGGATACGCAGTATTTT.

Points on this clonotype: A much bigger clone sits one base away, suggesting this may be a read error. This sequence joins TRBV7-9 and TRBJ1-5, with D possibly being TRBD1 (5 bases). Looked up from germline, CDR1 is SEHNR and CDR2 is FQNEAQ (reference sequence). This CDR3 has 15 residues. The CDR3 DNA follows: TGTGTCAGCAGCTTAGGACACCATAGCAATCAGCCCCAGCATTTT. Its translation: CVSSLGHHSNQPQHF.

In its sample, this clonotype was seen a few times. The chain is built from TRBV7-9 and TRBJ2-7; D unclear. The germline gives CDR1 SEHNR, CDR2 FQNEAQ (reference sequence). V was shortened by 5 bases and J by 0 bases, with 17 bases between the two germline ends. This CDR3 has 16 amino acids. CDR3 region: CASSPVMDVTSYEQYF. The CDR3 DNA reads TGTGCCAGCAGCCCAGTCATGGACGTAACCTCCTACGAGCAGTACTTC.

The chain links TRBV14 to TRBJ2-7, with D unresolved. The V end lost 1 base, the J end lost 4 bases, and 8 bases lay between the germline ends. This CDR3 has 13 amino acids. Germline CDR1 and CDR2: SGHDN and FVKESK. CDR3 coding DNA: TGTGCCAGCAGCCAAGGTCGCGAATACGAGCAGTACTTC. It is translated as CASSQGREYEQYF. The full variable domain, its missing parts supplied by reference TRBV14 and TRBJ2-7, is EAGVTQFPSHSVIEKGQTVTLRCDPISGHDNLYWYRRVMGKEIKFLLHFVKESKQDESGMPNNRFLAERTGGTYSTLKVQPAELEDSGVYFCASSQGREYEQYFGPGTRLTVT.

This clonotype was detected ten times or more. The rearrangement joins TRBV28 to TRBJ1-1; TRBD1 might be the D (6 bases). CDR1 MDHEN and CDR2 SYDVKM come from the germline V gene. Trimming stripped 3 bases from V and 6 bases from J, with 11 bases between. The CDR3 is 13 amino acids. The CDR3 DNA reads TGTGCCAGCAGTTTTAGGGGGTTCCCTGAAGCTTTCTTT. Protein: CASSFRGFPEAFF.

The chain links TRBV21-1 to TRBJ2-7; TRBD1, the table's D call, lacks a check against the DNA. TRBV21-1 is annotated as a pseudogene. The CDR3 is made up of 15 amino acids. CDR3 sequence: CASSEETRGNYEQYF. The CDR3 nucleotides are TGTGCCAGCAGCGAAGAGACCAGGGGGAACTACGAGCAGTACTTC.

This chain links TRBV11-2 with TRBJ2-7; TRBD1 matches 7 bases. Germline CDR1 SGHAT, CDR2 FQNNGV. Trimming cost V 1 base and J 3 bases; bases outside gene matches: 6. The CDR3 has 15 amino acids. The CDR3, as DNA: TGTGCCAGCAGCTTAGGCCCGGGACAGCACTACGAGCAGTACTTC. Translation: CASSLGPGQHYEQYF.

This clonotype was observed at least ten times. The chain links TRBV4-3 to TRBJ2-1; D gene unclear. CDR1 and CDR2 (germline): LGHNA, YSLEER. This CDR3 has 16 amino acids. The germline V and J ends were trimmed by 0 bases and 2 bases, with 11 bases remaining between them. The DNA of the CDR3 is TGCGCCAGCAGCCAAGACCCAAGACGGCCCTACAATGAGCAGTTCTTC. Encoded protein: CASSQDPRRPYNEQFF.

This clonotype was picked up a small number of times. The chain links TRBV12-3 or TRBV12-4 to TRBJ1-2; D is unresolved. V lost 5 bases, J lost 7 bases, and 20 bases lay in between. The CDR3 runs 15 residues. CDR3 bases: TGTGCCAGCAGTCCTTACCCCGGGAGCCCTATTGGCTACACCTTC. It yields the protein CASSPYPGSPIGYTF.

This clonotype was seen at least ten times. V is TRBV28 and J is TRBJ2-5; 9 bases align to TRBD1. The length of the CDR3 is 14 residues. Germline assignment: CDR1 MDHEN and CDR2 SYDVKM. The V gene end was trimmed by 5 bases and the J gene end by 4 bases; junction bases not matched to a gene: 5. In DNA form, the CDR3 reads TGTGCCAGCAGTCCCTTGACAGGGGGAGAGACCCAGTACTTC. This translates into CASSPLTGGETQYF.

At least ten counts were recorded for this clonotype. The chain links TRBV6-5 to TRBJ2-7, with D unresolved. V was cut by 4 bases and J by 6 bases, with 13 bases left in between. The CDR3 sequence is 13 residues long. CDR1 MNHEY and CDR2 SVGAGI come from the germline V gene. CDR3 nucleotide sequence: TGTGCCAGCAGTTGGGCCCGGTGGGGCGAGCAGTACTTC. Translation gives CASSWARWGEQYF.

This clonotype came up many times. The chain joins TRBV4-3 to TRBJ2-7; 10 bases align to TRBD2. The CDR3 has 18 amino acids. V trimming: 6 bases; J trimming: 3 bases; junction bases outside the gene matches: 17. CDR1 and CDR2 (germline): LGHNA, YSLEER. DNA for the CDR3: TGCGCCAGCAGTCACCAAGCCCCGCGAGGACTAGCGGTCTACGAGCAGTACTTC. Translation: CASSHQAPRGLAVYEQYF.

This clonotype has a handful of counts. The CDR3 region has the DNA TGCGCCAGCAGCCACTATGGGGTCGGTGAAAAACTGTTTTTT. It codes for CASSHYGVGEKLFF. The chain carries TRBV4-1 and TRBJ1-4; D remains ambiguous. This CDR3 region has 14 residues. CDR1 and CDR2 (germline): MGHRA, YSYEKL. Trimming shortened V by 3 bases and J by 7 bases, and 12 bases separated the two germline ends.

This clonotype was seen a handful of times. This chain joins TRBV5-6 and TRBJ2-6; D gene uncertain. Germline V gene data show CDR1 as SGHDT and CDR2 as YYEEEE. V lost 0 bases, J lost 0 bases, and 7 bases lay in between. The CDR3 has 16 residues. CDR3 coding DNA: TGTGCCAGCAGCTTGGTGGGCCACTCTGGGGCCAACGTCCTGACTTTC. Protein product: CASSLVGHSGANVLTF.

This rearrangement joins TRBV13 to TRBJ2-2, with TRBD2 identical over 7 bases. Germline V gene lookup returns CDR1 PRHDT and CDR2 FYEKMQ (reference sequence). With V trimmed by 5 bases and J by 0 bases, 9 bases remained unmatched. This CDR3 has 17 residues. The CDR3 DNA sequence: TGTGCCAGCAGCATAGCGGGCTGGCGGGCGAACACCGGGGAGCTGTTTTTT. Translating it yields CASSIAGWRANTGELFF.

This clonotype was detected a few times. The chain joins TRBV6-2 or TRBV6-3 to TRBJ2-7; 8 bases are a match to TRBD2. The germline V gene has CDR1 MNHEY and CDR2 SVGEGT. The J segment lost 4 bases and the V segment lost 8 bases, leaving 10 bases of the junction unmatched. This CDR3 has 14 amino acids. The CDR3 sequence is CASWGVTSGYEQYF. The DNA of the CDR3 is TGTGCCAGCTGGGGGGTAACTAGCGGATACGAGCAGTACTTC.

Notes on this clonotype: A much larger clone sits a single nucleotide away, making a read error possible. This sequence joins TRBV7-6 and TRBJ2-7; TRBD1 aligns across 7 bases. CDR1 SGHVS and CDR2 FNYEAQ come from the germline V gene. The CDR3 spans 15 residues. The CDR3 DNA reads as TGTGCCTGCAGCTCCAACCGACAGGGCCACTACGAGCAGTACTTC. This codes for CACSSNRQGHYEQYF.

As for this clonotype: Just one base apart from a much larger clone, this may be a read error. V is TRBV3-1 and J is TRBJ1-1; weak D call: TRBD1 (6 bases). There are 15 residues in the CDR3. V lost 0 bases and J 7 bases, leaving 15 bases between the germline ends. Germline assignment: CDR1 LGHDT and CDR2 YNNKEL (reference sequence). The CDR3 DNA sequence: TGTGCCAGCAGCCAAGACGGAGGGGGTGGCATTGAAGCTTTCTTT. Residues: CASSQDGGGGIEAFF.

This clonotype was seen many times. Here the CDR3 DNA reads TGTGCCAGCAGCCAAGATAACACAGAAGAGACCCAGTACTTC. Translation: CASSQDNTEETQYF. This rearrangement joins TRBV14 to TRBJ2-5, with no clear D. CDR1 is SGHDN, CDR2 FVKESK, per germline. The V gene lost 0 bases and the J gene lost 3 bases, with 8 bases spanning the gap. The CDR3 totals 14 residues.

This clonotype was seen more than once but under ten times. The J gene is TRBJ1-2, the V gene TRBV12-3 or TRBV12-4, with a weak D call TRBD1 (6 bases). V dropped 3 bases and J dropped 1 base, with 9 bases sitting between them. The length of the CDR3 is 14 residues. The DNA of the CDR3 is TGTGCCAGCAGTTTCTTGGACAGTAACTATGGCTACACCTTC. Protein sequence: CASSFLDSNYGYTF.

This chain uses TRBV20-1 with TRBJ2-2; tentative D call: TRBD1 (5 bases). Germline loops: CDR1 DFQATT, CDR2 SNEGSKA (reference sequence). Trimming pared 6 bases from V and 6 bases from J, leaving 14 bases between. The CDR3 has 13 residues. CDR3 sequence (DNA): TGCAGTGCCCGAGCAGGGTTTCCCGGGGAGCTGTTTTTT. Encoded protein: CSARAGFPGELFF.

This clonotype was detected many times. The chain joins TRBV27 to TRBJ1-5, with 7 nucleotides matching TRBD1. Germline assignment: CDR1 MNHEY and CDR2 SMNVEV (reference sequence). The length of the CDR3 is 15 residues. J lost 4 bases, V lost 2 bases, and 5 bases had no gene match. CDR3 bases: TGTGCCAGCAGTTTAATGTCGACAGGGAATCAGCCCCAGCATTTT. As protein: CASSLMSTGNQPQHF.